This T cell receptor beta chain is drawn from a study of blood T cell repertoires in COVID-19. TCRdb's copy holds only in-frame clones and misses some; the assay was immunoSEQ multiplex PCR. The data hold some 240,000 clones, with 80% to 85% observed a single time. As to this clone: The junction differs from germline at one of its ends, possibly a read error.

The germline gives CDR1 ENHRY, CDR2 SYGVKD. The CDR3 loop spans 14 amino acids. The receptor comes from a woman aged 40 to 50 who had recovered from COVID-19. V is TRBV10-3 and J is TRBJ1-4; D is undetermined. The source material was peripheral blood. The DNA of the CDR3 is TGTGCCATCGGAGAGACGAACCGTAATGAAGAACTGTTTTTT. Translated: CAIGETNRNEELFF.